A selection of T cell receptor beta chains follows, all from one sample in a study of CD8 T cells in Susac syndrome. TCRdb re-derived calls from the immunoSEQ multiplex PCR reads in MiXCR, one entry per CDR3 protein. The table lists under 150,000 distinct CDR3 sequences, 80% to 85% of them singletons. Source material: CD8+ T cells from PBMCs. Receptor source: a human donor with multiple sclerosis. The CDR3 runs from the conserved cysteine through the conserved F or W. A D gene is named only where the DNA matches it firmly. Clone size is given for some rows only: seen once, a few or many times, or a class if the clone is expanded.

>-|TRBV12-5|-|TRBJ2-4
CASGPRQSKNIQYF
TGTGCTAGTGGTCCGAGACAGTCCAAAAACATTCAGTACTTC
>-|TRBV13|-|TRBJ1-4
CASSLVAGKLFF
TGTGCCAGCAGCTTAGTGGCAGGAAAACTGTTTTTT
>-|TRBV19|TRBD1|TRBJ2-2
CASKLGQASTGELFF
TGTGCCAGTAAGCTAGGACAGGCAAGCACCGGGGAGCTGTTTTTT
>-|TRBV27|-|TRBJ1-2
CASSLYPEHYGYTF
TGTGCCAGCAGTTTATACCCGGAACACTATGGCTACACCTTC
>few|TRBV12-3/TRBV12-4|-|TRBJ1-1
CASTQVNTEAFF
TGTGCCAGCACCCAAGTCAACACTGAAGCTTTCTTT
>-|TRBV27|TRBD2|TRBJ2-3
CASSLSVSGTQYF
TGTGCCAGCAGTTTATCCGTTAGCGGGACGCAGTATTTT
>few|TRBV5-4|TRBD1|TRBJ1-2
CASSSPGQGAVGYTF
TGTGCCAGCAGCTCCCCCGGACAGGGGGCGGTAGGCTACACCTTC
>-|TRBV19|TRBD1|TRBJ1-2
CASSPQGTWDYGYTF
TGTGCCAGTAGTCCACAGGGGACTTGGGACTATGGCTACACCTTC
>-|TRBV20-1|-|TRBJ2-3
CSAKGMDNTDTQYF
TGCAGTGCTAAGGGTATGGACAACACAGATACGCAGTATTTT
>-|TRBV7-2|-|TRBJ2-7
CASSFPGAMYEQYF
TGTGCCAGCAGCTTCCCCGGGGCTATGTACGAGCAGTACTTC
>-|TRBV30|-|TRBJ1-2
CAWIDGGNYGYTF
TGTGCCTGGATTGACGGGGGTAACTATGGCTACACCTTC
>-|TRBV18|TRBD1|TRBJ1-2
CASSLQGARHGYTF
TGTGCCAGCTCACTGCAGGGGGCGCGGCATGGCTACACCTTC
>-|TRBV12-3/TRBV12-4|TRBD1|TRBJ2-5
CASSFIPTDRDIAQETQYF
TGTGCCAGCAGTTTTATCCCGACCGACAGGGATATCGCCCAAGAGACCCAGTACTTC
>-|TRBV19|-|TRBJ2-3
CASSTLGASTDTQYF
TGTGCCAGTAGTACCCTAGGAGCTTCCACAGATACGCAGTATTTT
>once|TRBV29-1|-|TRBJ1-1
CSVYSADNTEAFF
TGCAGCGTTTATTCGGCAGATAACACTGAAGCTTTCTTT
>-|TRBV27|TRBD1|TRBJ2-2
CASSHDRGGTGELFF
TGTGCCAGCAGCCATGACAGGGGTGGGACCGGGGAGCTGTTTTTT
>-|TRBV6-1|TRBD2|TRBJ2-1
CASSEGLAGGRPYNEQFF
TGTGCCAGCAGCGAGGGACTAGCGGGAGGGCGCCCCTACAATGAGCAGTTCTTC
>-|TRBV6-6|-|TRBJ1-1
CASSYSRGAWDTEAFF
TGTGCCAGCAGTTACTCTCGGGGGGCCTGGGACACTGAAGCTTTCTTT
>once|TRBV14|-|TRBJ1-2
CASSQVMGPTTYGYTF
TGTGCCAGCAGCCAAGTTATGGGCCCCACAACCTATGGCTACACCTTC
>-|TRBV6-5|TRBD1|TRBJ1-1
CASSYLTGGNLDTEAFF
TGTGCCAGCAGTTACCTCACAGGGGGCAATTTGGACACTGAAGCTTTCTTT
>-|TRBV12-3/TRBV12-4|-|TRBJ1-1
CASSPWPAMNTEAFF
TGTGCCAGCAGTCCCTGGCCAGCCATGAACACTGAAGCTTTCTTT
>-|TRBV12-3/TRBV12-4|TRBD1|TRBJ1-2
CASSPGQGAYGYTF
TGTGCCAGCAGTCCCGGACAGGGGGCCTATGGCTACACCTTC
>-|TRBV24-1|-|TRBJ2-3
CATSGSTDTQYF
TGTGCCACCAGTGGATCCACAGATACGCAGTATTTT
>-|TRBV20-1|TRBD1|TRBJ1-2
CSARDREYYGYTF
TGCAGTGCTCGGGACAGGGAATACTATGGCTACACCTTC
>-|TRBV20-1|-|TRBJ1-1
CSARGQENTEAFF
TGCAGTGCTAGAGGACAGGAGAACACTGAAGCTTTCTTT
>-|TRBV2|-|TRBJ2-5
CASTRGSWLQETQYF
TGTGCCAGCACTCGAGGATCTTGGCTCCAAGAGACCCAGTACTTC
>-|TRBV24-1|TRBD1|TRBJ2-1
CATSDKTGTFYNEQFF
TGTGCCACCAGTGACAAGACAGGGACCTTCTACAATGAGCAGTTCTTC
>few|TRBV4-1|-|TRBJ1-4
CASSQDWQPPREKLFF
TGCGCCAGCAGCCAAGATTGGCAACCCCCGAGAGAAAAACTGTTTTTT
>-|TRBV24-1|-|TRBJ2-1
CATSDLAPAGSSYNEQFF
TGTGCCACCAGTGACCTTGCCCCTGCGGGAAGCTCCTACAATGAGCAGTTCTTC
>-|TRBV4-3|TRBD1|TRBJ2-3
CASSLRQGGTDTQYF
TGCGCCAGCAGCCTCCGACAGGGGGGCACAGATACGCAGTATTTT
>-|TRBV12-3/TRBV12-4|-|TRBJ2-1
CASDTGSYNEQFF
TGTGCCAGTGATACAGGGTCCTACAATGAGCAGTTCTTC
>-|TRBV27|-|TRBJ2-3
CASSFGGSTDTQYF
TGTGCCAGCAGTTTCGGCGGATCCACAGATACGCAGTATTTT
>-|TRBV7-2|-|TRBJ2-1
CASSLTVYNEQFF
TGTGCCAGCAGCTTGACAGTTTACAATGAGCAGTTCTTC
>-|TRBV12-3/TRBV12-4|TRBD1|TRBJ2-3
CASSTRGLVADTQYF
TGTGCCAGCAGTACCAGGGGGCTGGTAGCAGATACGCAGTATTTT
>few|TRBV6-1|-|TRBJ2-7
CASSVRPYIPYEQYF
TGTGCCAGCAGTGTTCGGCCATATATCCCCTACGAGCAGTACTTC
>-|TRBV27|-|TRBJ2-7
CASSYLREQYF
TGTGCCAGCAGTTATCTGCGGGAGCAGTACTTC
>-|TRBV7-9|-|TRBJ2-1
CASSLREGQGNEQFF
TGTGCCAGCAGCTTAAGGGAGGGCCAGGGGAATGAGCAGTTCTTC
>-|TRBV15|-|TRBJ1-1
CATSVGGENTEAFF
TGTGCCACCAGCGTCGGGGGAGAAAACACTGAAGCTTTCTTT
>-|TRBV7-2|TRBD2|TRBJ2-2
CASSFSYREANTGELFF
TGTGCCAGCAGCTTCTCCTACCGGGAGGCTAACACCGGGGAGCTGTTTTTT
>few|TRBV6-1|TRBD2|TRBJ2-4
CASSPDRLAGDIQYF
TGTGCCAGCAGTCCCGACCGACTAGCTGGCGACATTCAGTACTTC
>-|TRBV27|-|TRBJ1-1
CASSPRDLMNTEAFF
TGTGCCAGCAGTCCCAGGGATCTTATGAACACTGAAGCTTTCTTT
>-|TRBV27|TRBD1|TRBJ2-5
CASSSRGRGETQYF
TGTGCCAGCAGTTCCAGGGGGCGGGGTGAGACCCAGTACTTC
>-|TRBV27|-|TRBJ1-2
CASTPTWGLVNYGYTF
TGTGCCAGCACCCCCACATGGGGCCTAGTTAACTATGGCTACACCTTC
>-|TRBV12-3/TRBV12-4|-|TRBJ2-2
CASSLGTDTGELFF
TGTGCCAGCAGTTTAGGGACAGACACCGGGGAGCTGTTTTTT
>few|TRBV20-1|TRBD1|TRBJ2-5
CSASDRGRGQETQYF
TGCAGTGCTAGCGACAGGGGAAGAGGGCAAGAGACCCAGTACTTC
>once|TRBV27|TRBD2|TRBJ2-1
CASTVAGGDNEQFF
TGTGCCAGCACTGTAGCGGGAGGGGACAATGAGCAGTTCTTC
>-|TRBV7-2|TRBD1|TRBJ1-6
CASSLNRGWLVNSPLHF
TGTGCCAGCAGCTTGAACAGGGGGTGGTTGGTTAATTCACCCCTCCACTTT
>once|TRBV29-1|-|TRBJ1-2
CSVPLGGNGYTF
TGCAGCGTTCCCTTAGGAGGGAATGGCTACACCTTC
>-|TRBV19|-|TRBJ1-5
CASSVGSWQPQHF
TGTGCCAGTAGTGTAGGGTCGTGGCAGCCCCAGCATTTT
>-|TRBV29-1|-|TRBJ1-2
CSVENGYYGYTF
TGCAGCGTTGAGAACGGCTACTATGGCTACACCTTC
>few|TRBV20-1|TRBD2|TRBJ2-3
CSARDGTSSGADTQYF
TGCAGTGCTAGAGATGGGACTAGCAGTGGCGCAGATACGCAGTATTTT
>few|TRBV7-8|-|TRBJ2-5
CASSLPAPTGKETQYF
TGTGCCAGCAGCCTCCCGGCCCCGACAGGCAAGGAGACCCAGTACTTC
>-|TRBV6-5|-|TRBJ2-1
CASTTNSGNEQFF
TGTGCCAGCACAACAAACTCCGGCAATGAGCAGTTCTTC
>-|TRBV6-2/TRBV6-3|-|TRBJ1-5
CASSQPLGNQPQHF
TGTGCCAGCAGTCAGCCCCTCGGCAATCAGCCCCAGCATTTT
>-|TRBV7-8|TRBD1|TRBJ1-1
CASSPDRGRVNTEAFF
TGTGCCAGCAGCCCAGACAGGGGACGGGTGAACACTGAAGCTTTCTTT